The clone carrying this TCR beta chain was detected many times. Antigen unknown. It was uncontrolled infection, other autoimmune disease, pregnancy or lactation that excluded patients. The source material, RNA transcripts, was used to amplify TCR beta CDR3 regions. A set of HTBI primers served as the primers for a first-round RT-PCR of the TCR CDR3. Each CDR3 protein gets one entry after TCRdb re-called the multiplex PCR reads with MiXCR. The profile shows 160,000 or so distinct CDR3 sequences, roughly 9.4% of them singletons. These data come from a study of T cells in Graves' hyperthyroidism and ophthalmopathy. Overall study findings and caveats: A model built on 13 V-J features separated ophthalmopathy from stable hyperthyroidism. Researchers found most expanded thyroid clonotypes above 0.001 in blood as well.

The V end lost 4 bases, the J end lost 14 bases, and 11 bases lay between the germline ends. The CDR3 is made up of 11 amino acids. Germline lookup yields CDR1 MDHEN and CDR2 SYDVKM. V is TRBV28 and J is TRBJ2-2, with D possibly matching TRBD2 (7 bases). This receptor was taken from a woman between 18 and 29 years old with Graves' hyperthyroidism that later progressed to Graves' ophthalmopathy. The sequencing input was blood. The CDR3 coding sequence is TGTGCCAGCAGTTGGGGGGGGGGCCTGTTTTTT. This translates into CASSWGGGLFF.